This T cell receptor beta chain was recorded in a study of T-cell memory formation after mild COVID-19 (dated by TCRdb to the early 2020s). The study in broad terms: TCR sequence clusters from the two donors were largely donor specific. T-cell clones expanding and contracting after mild COVID-19 in a couple of donors were tracked by longitudinal TCRalpha and TCRbeta repertoire sequencing. Two young, previously healthy adult volunteers made up the cohort, one male and one female.

Ficoll-Paque density gradient centrifugation was used to isolate PBMCs. V and J lose 1 base and 0 bases, and a span of 8 bases separates them. The germline V gene specifies SGHRS as CDR1 and YFSETQ as CDR2. The CDR3 starts with the cysteine, ends with the phenylalanine, and has 16 residues. Only the CDR3 portion is preserved as DNA: 48 bases, with reading frame beginning at the first base. The research as a whole found: Contracting CD4+ clones turned up mainly in the CM and EM memory subsets, whereas EMRA was where CD8+ clones were enriched. Only a couple of mild cases were covered by the study, and larger cohorts that include severe cases with pre-infection samples were considered necessary. SARS-CoV-2 specificity of the second-wave clones peaking on day 37 was not confirmed. Some responding clones were found in pre-infection memory, which suggests that pre-existing cross-reactive memory T cells took part in the SARS-CoV-2 response. Balanced CD4/CD8 phenotypes were observed for clones contracting from day 15 to 85, whereas a bias towards CD4+ was observed for a second wave of clones expanding from day 15 to 37.

The data were produced on an Illumina NovaSeq 6000. TCRalpha and TCRbeta cDNA libraries were built by 5'RACE with constant-segment primers, adding sample barcodes and unique molecular identifiers. Trizol reagent was used to extract RNA from every sample. Amplification of the libraries took two PCR steps, and the second step added a second sample barcode plus Illumina TruSeq adapters. The libraries were sequenced on an Illumina NovaSeq using 2 x 150 bp paired-end reads. On the study's bioinformatics: Demultiplexing of reads and collapsing into UMI-guided consensus sequences were performed with migec v1.2.7. Using mixcr v2.1.11, UMI consensuses were aligned to TRA and TRB V and J templates and then assembled into clonotypes. Clonotypes were classified as expanded or contracted when called significant by both edgeR and NoisET, with noise models trained on biological replicates. edgeR calls used a false discovery rate-adjusted p below 0.01 and a log2 fold-change threshold of 1. As an exploratory analysis of dynamics, max-normalized trajectories of the 1000 most abundant clonotypes were examined with PCA combined with hierarchical clustering. Separately sequenced CD4+ and CD8+ repertoires were used to assign a CD4 or CD8 phenotype to each responding clone. The raw public reads went through TCRdb reprocessing: fastp at Q25, MiXCR clone calling, in-frame beta chains kept. Each entry merges the rows of one CDR3 protein and shows their most common DNA and genes. V and J calls and clone size were set by TCRdb, not the authors. The sample table lists some 320,000 distinct CDR3 sequences, around an eighth of them with a count of one. The ten most abundant clones make up roughly 23% of the sample.

This clonotype was observed a few times. Its antigen remains undetermined. Base-call qualities are not available, and no considerably larger clone is one nucleotide away. The sequenced sample was PBMCs or a T cell subset sorted from them (not recorded which). The chain is assembled from TRBV5-1 and TRBJ2-6; a tentative D match to TRBD1 spans 5 bases. The TCR was taken from a man between 18 and 35 years old who had mild COVID-19 (a few samples of this study predate the infection). The sample titles of this study are shuffled in the database, so cell type and time point are left out; the donor was told from shared clones. The CDR3 amino acid sequence is: CASSLRGDSGANVLTF. The DNA is as follows: TGCGCCAGCAGCTTGAGGGGCGACTCTGGGGCCAACGTCCTGACTTTC.